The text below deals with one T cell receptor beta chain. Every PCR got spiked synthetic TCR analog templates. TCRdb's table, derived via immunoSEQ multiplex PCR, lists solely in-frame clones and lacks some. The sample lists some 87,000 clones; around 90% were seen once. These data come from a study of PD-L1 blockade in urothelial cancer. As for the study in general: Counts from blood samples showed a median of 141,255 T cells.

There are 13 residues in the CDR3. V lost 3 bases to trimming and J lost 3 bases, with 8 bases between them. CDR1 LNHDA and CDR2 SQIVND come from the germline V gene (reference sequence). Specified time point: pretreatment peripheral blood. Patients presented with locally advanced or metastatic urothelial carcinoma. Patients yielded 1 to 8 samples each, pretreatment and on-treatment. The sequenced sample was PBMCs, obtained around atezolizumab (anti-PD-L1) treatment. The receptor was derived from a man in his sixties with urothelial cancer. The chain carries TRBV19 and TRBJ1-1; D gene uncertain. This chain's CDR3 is CASSMGGHTEAFF. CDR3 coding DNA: TGTGCCAGTAGTATGGGAGGGCACACTGAAGCTTTCTTT. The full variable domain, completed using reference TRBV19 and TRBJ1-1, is DGGITQSPKYLFRKEGQNVTLSCEQNLNHDAMYWYRQDPGQGLRLIYYSQIVNDFQKGDIAEGYSVSREKKESFPLTVTSAQKNPTAFYLCASSMGGHTEAFFGQGTRLTVV.